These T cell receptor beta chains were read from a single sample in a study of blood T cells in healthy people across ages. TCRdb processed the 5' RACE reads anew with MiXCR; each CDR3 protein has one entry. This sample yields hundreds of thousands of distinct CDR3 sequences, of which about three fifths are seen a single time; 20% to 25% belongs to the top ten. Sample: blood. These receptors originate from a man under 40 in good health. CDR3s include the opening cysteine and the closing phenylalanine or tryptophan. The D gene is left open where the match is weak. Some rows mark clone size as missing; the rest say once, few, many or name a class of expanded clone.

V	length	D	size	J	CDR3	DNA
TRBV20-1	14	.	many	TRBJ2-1	CSARNFVGGLEQFF	TGCAGTGCTAGGAATTTTGTGGGGGGATTAGAGCAGTTCTTC
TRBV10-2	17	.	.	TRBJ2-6	CASSELGIFPGANVLTF	TGCGCCAGCAGTGAGCTGGGGATCTTCCCTGGGGCCAACGTCCTGACTTTC
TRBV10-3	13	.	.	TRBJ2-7	CAISGRGTEAQYF	TGTGCCATCAGTGGCAGGGGAACAGAAGCCCAGTACTTC
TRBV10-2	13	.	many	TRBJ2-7	CASTAREPYEQYF	TGCGCCAGCACCGCTCGCGAGCCTTACGAGCAGTACTTC
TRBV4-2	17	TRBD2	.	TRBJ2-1	CASSQDRLAGIYNEQFF	TGTGCCAGCAGCCAAGACCGACTAGCGGGGATCTACAATGAGCAGTTCTTC
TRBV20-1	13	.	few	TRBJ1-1	CSASRGLNTEAFF	TGCAGTGCTAGCCGGGGGTTGAACACTGAAGCTTTCTTT
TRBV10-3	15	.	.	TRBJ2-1	CAISDLAGGAETQFF	TGTGCCATCAGTGATCTGGCAGGGGGGGCAGAGACCCAGTTCTTC
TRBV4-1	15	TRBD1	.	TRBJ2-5	CASSQMTGGYETQYF	TGCGCCAGCAGCCAAATGACAGGGGGCTATGAGACCCAGTACTTC
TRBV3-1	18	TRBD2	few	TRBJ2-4	CASSQEARTSIAKNIQYF	TGTGCCAGCAGCCAAGAGGCTAGGACTAGCATAGCCAAAAACATTCAGTACTTC
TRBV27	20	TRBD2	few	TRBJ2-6	CASSLARVLAGGPGANVLTF	TGTGCCAGCAGTTTAGCGCGGGTACTAGCGGGAGGGCCTGGGGCCAACGTCCTGACTTTC
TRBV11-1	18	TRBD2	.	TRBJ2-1	CASSSGGAGTSETNEQFF	TGTGCCAGCAGCTCAGGGGGGGCCGGGACTAGCGAAACAAATGAGCAGTTCTTC